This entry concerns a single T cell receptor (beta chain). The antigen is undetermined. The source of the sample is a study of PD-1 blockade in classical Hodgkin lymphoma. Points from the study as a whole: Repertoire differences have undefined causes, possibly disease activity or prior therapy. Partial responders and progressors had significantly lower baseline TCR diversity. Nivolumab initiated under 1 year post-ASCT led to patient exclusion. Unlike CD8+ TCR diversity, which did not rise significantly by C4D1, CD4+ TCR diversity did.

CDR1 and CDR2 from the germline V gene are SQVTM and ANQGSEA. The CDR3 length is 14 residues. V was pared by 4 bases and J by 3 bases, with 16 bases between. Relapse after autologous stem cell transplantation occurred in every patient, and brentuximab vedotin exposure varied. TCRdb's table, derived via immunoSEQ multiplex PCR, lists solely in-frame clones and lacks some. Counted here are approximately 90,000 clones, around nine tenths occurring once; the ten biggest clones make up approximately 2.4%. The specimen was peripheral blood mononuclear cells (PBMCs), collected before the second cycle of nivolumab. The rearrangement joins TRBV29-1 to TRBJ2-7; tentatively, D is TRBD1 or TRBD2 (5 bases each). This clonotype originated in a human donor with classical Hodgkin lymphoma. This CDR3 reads CSVVYGARVYEQYF. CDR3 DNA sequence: TGCAGCGTTGTGTACGGGGCCCGGGTCTACGAGCAGTACTTC.